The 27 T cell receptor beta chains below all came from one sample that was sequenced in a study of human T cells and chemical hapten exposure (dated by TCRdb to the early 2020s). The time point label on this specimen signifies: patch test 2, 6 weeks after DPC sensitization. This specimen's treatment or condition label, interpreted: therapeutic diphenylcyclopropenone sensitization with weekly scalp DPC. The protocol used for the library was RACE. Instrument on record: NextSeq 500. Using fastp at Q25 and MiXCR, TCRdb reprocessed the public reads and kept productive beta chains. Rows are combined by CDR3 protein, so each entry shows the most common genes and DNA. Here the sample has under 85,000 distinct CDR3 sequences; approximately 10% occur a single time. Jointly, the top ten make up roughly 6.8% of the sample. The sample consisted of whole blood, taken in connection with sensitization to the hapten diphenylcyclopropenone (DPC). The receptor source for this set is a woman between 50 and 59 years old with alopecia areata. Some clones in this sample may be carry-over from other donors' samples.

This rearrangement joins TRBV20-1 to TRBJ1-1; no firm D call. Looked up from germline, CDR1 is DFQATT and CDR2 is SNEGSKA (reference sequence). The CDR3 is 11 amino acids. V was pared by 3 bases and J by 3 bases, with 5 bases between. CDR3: CSARKDTEAFF. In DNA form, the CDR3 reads TGCAGTGCTAGGAAGGACACTGAAGCTTTCTTT.

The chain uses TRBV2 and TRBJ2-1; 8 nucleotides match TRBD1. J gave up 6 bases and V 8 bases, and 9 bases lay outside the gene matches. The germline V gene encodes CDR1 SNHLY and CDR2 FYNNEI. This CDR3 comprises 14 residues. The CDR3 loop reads CASSRDRPSNEQFF. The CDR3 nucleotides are TGTGCCAGCTCCCGGGACAGGCCATCCAATGAGCAGTTCTTC.

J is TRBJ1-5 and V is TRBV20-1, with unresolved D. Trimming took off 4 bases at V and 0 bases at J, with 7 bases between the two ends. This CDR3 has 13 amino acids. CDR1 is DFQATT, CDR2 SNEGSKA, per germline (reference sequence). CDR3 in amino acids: CSANSDSNQPQHF. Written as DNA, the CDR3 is TGCAGTGCTAACAGCGATAGCAATCAGCCCCAGCATTTT.

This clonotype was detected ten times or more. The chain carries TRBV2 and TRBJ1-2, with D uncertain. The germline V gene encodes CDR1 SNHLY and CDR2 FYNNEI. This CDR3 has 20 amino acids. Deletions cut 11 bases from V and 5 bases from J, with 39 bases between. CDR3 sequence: CAASSESPEVSALQYYGYTF. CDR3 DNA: TGTGCCGCCAGCAGTGAGTCCCCTGAGGTCTCAGCTTTACAGTATTATGGCTACACCTTC.

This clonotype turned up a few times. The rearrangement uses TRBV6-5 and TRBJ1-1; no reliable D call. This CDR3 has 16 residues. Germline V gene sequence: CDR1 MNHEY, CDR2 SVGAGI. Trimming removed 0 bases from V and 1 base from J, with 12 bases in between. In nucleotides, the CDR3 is TGTGCCAGCAGTTACTCGACGGCCGACTGGAACACTGAAGCTTTCTTT. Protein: CASSYSTADWNTEAFF.

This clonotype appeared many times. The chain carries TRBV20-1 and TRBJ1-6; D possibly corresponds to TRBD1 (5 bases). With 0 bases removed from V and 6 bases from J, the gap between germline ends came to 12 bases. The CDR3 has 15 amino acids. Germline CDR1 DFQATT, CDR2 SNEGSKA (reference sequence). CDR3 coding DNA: TGCAGTGCTAGAGATATCCCGGGGCGTAATTCACCCCTCCACTTT. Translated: CSARDIPGRNSPLHF.

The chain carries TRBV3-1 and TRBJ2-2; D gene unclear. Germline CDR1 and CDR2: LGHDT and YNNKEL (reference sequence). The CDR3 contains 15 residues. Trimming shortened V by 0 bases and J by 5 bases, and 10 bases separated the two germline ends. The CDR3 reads CASSQEAGWTGELFF. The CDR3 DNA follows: TGTGCCAGCAGCCAAGAAGCCGGGTGGACCGGGGAGCTGTTTTTT.

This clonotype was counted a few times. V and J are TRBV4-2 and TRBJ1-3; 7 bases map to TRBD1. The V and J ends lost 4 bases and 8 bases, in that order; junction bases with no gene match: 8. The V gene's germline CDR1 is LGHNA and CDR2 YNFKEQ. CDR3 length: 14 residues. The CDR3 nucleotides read TGTGCCAGCAGCCCTCGGACAGGCAGAGACACCATATATTTT. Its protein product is CASSPRTGRDTIYF.

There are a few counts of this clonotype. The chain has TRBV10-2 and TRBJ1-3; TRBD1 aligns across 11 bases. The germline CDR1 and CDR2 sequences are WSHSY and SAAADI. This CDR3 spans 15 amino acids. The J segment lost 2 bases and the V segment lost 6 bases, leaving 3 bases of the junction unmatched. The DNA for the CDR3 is TGCGCCAGCAGCTGGACAGGGGGCCCTGGAAACACCATATATTTT. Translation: CASSWTGGPGNTIYF.

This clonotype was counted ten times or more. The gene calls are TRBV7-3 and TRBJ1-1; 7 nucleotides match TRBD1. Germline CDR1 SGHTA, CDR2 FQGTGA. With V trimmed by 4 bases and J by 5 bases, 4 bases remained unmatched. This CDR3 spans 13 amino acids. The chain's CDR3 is CASSSLRGTEAFF. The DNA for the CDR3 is TGTGCCAGCAGCTCACTCAGGGGGACTGAAGCTTTCTTT.

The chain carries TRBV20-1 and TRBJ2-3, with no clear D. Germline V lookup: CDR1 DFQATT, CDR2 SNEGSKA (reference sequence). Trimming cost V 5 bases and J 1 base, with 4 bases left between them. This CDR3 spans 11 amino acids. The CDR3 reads CSALRTDTQYF. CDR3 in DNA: TGCAGTGCTCTTCGCACAGATACGCAGTATTTT.

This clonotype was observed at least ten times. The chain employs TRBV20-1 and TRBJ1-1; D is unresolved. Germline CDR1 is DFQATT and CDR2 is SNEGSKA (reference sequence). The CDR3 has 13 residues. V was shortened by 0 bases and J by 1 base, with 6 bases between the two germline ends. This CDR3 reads CSARDGRNTEAFF. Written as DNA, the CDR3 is TGCAGTGCTAGAGATGGGAGGAACACTGAAGCTTTCTTT.

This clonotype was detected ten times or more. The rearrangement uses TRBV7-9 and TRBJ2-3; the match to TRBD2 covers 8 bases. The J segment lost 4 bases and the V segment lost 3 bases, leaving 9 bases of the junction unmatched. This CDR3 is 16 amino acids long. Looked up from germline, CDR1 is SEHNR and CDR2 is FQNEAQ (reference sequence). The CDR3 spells CASSFRPSGRADTQYF. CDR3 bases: TGTGCCAGCAGCTTTCGGCCTAGCGGGCGGGCAGATACGCAGTATTTT.

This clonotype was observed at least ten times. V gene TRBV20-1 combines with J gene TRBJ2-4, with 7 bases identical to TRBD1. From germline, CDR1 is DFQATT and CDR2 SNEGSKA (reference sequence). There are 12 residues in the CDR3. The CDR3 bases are TGCAGCACAGGGGACGCCAAAAACATTCAGTACTTC. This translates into CSTGDAKNIQYF.

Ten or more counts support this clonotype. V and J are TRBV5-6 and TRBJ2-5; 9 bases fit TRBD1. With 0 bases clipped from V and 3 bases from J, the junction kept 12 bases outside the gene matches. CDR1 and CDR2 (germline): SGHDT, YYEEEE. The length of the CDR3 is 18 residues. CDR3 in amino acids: CASSLERFLGDREETQYF. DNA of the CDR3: TGTGCCAGCAGCTTGGAGCGGTTTTTGGGGGACAGGGAAGAGACCCAGTACTTC.

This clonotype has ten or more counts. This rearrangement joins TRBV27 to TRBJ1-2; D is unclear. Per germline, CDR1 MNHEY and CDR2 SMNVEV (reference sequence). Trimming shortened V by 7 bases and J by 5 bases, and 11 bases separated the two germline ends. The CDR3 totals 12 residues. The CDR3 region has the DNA TGTGCCAGCATGGAGGTCGGATATGGCTACACCTTC. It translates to CASMEVGYGYTF.

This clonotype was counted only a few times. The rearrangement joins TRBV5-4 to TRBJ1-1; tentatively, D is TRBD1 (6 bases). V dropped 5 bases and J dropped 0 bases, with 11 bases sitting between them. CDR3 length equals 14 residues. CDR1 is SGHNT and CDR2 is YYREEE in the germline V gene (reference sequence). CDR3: CASREGQMNTEAFF. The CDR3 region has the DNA TGTGCCAGCAGAGAGGGACAAATGAACACTGAAGCTTTCTTT.

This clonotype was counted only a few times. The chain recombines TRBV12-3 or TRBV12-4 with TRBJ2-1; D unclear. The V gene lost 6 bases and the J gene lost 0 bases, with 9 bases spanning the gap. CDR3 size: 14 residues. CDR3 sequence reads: CASRSTSSYNEQFF. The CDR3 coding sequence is TGTGCCAGCAGATCTACCAGCTCCTACAATGAGCAGTTCTTC.

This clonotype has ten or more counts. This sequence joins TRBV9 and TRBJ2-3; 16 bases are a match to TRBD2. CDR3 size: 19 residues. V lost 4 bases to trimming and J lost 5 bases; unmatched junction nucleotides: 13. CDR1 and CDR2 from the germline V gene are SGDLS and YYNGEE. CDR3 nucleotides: TGTGCCAGCAGCCGAACACCGGGACTAGCGGGAGGGCCCGGAGATACGCAGTATTTT. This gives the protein CASSRTPGLAGGPGDTQYF.

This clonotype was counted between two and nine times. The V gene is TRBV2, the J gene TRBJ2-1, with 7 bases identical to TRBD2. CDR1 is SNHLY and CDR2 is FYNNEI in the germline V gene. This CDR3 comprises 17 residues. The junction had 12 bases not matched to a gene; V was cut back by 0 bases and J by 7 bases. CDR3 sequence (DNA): TGTGCCAGCAGTGAAGCACTCTGGGGGGGGATGGAGAATGAGCAGTTCTTC. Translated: CASSEALWGGMENEQFF.

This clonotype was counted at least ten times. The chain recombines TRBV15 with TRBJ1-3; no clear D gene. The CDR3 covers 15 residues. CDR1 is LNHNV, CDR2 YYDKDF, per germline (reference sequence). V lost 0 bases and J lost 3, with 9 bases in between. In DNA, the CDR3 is TGTGCCACCAGCAGAGATCGGAGCCTTGGAAACACCATATATTTT. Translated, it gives CATSRDRSLGNTIYF.

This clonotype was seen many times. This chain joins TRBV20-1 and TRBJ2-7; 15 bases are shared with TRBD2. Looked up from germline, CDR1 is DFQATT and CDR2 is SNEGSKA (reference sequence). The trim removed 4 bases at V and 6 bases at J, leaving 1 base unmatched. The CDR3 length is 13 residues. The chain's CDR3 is CSATGLAGGEQYF. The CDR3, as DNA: TGCAGTGCTACGGGACTAGCGGGAGGCGAGCAGTACTTC.

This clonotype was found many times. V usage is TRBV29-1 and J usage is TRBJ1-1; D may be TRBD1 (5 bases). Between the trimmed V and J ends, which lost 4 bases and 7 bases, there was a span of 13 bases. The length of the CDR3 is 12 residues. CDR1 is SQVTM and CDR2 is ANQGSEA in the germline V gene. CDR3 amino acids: CSVVPQGREAFF. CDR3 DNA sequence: TGCAGCGTTGTGCCGCAGGGCCGTGAAGCTTTCTTT.

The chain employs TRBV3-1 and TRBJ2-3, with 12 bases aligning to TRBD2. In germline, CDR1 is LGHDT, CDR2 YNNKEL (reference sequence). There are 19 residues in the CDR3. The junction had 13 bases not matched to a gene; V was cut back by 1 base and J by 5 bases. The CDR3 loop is CASSQVASGRARRRDTQYF. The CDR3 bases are TGTGCCAGCAGCCAAGTAGCTAGCGGGAGGGCCAGGCGGAGAGATACGCAGTATTTT.

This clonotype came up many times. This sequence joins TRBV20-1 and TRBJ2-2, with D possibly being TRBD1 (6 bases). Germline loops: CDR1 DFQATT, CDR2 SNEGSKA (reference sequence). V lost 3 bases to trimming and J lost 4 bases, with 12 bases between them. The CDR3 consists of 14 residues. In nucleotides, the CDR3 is TGCAGTGCTAGTGGTCCCAGGGGCACCGGGGAGCTGTTTTTT. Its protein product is CSASGPRGTGELFF.

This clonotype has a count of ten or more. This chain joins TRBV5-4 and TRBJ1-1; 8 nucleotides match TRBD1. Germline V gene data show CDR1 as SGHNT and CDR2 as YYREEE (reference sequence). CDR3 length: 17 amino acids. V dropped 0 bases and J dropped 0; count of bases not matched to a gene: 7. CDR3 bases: TGTGCCAGCAGCTTGGCGGGACAGGTCTCCATGAACACTGAAGCTTTCTTT. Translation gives CASSLAGQVSMNTEAFF. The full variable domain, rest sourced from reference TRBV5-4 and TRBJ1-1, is ETGVTQSPTHLIKTRGQQVTLRCSSQSGHNTVSWYQQALGQGPQFIFQYYREEENGRGNFPPRFSGLQFPNYSSELNVNALELDDSALYLCASSLAGQVSMNTEAFFGQGTRLTVV.

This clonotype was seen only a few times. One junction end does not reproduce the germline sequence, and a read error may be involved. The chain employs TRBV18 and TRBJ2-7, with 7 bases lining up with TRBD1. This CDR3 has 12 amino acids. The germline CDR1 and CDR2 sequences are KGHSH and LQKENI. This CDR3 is CVSSQGTDEQYF. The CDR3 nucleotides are TGTGTCAGCTCACAAGGGACAGACGAGCAGTACTTC.